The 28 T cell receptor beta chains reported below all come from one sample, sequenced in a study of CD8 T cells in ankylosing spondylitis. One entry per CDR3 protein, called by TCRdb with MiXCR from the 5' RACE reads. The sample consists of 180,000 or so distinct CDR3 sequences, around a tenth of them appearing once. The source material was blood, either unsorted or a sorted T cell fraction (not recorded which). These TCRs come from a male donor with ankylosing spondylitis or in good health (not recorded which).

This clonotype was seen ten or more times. The CDR3: CASHDGSYSNQPQHF. As DNA, the CDR3 is TGTGCCAGTCATGACGGAAGCTATAGCAATCAGCCCCAGCATTTT. The rearrangement links TRBV19 to TRBJ1-5; no definite D call. The germline gives CDR1 LNHDA, CDR2 SQIVND (reference sequence). The V end was cut by 8 bases, the J end by 0 bases, with 14 bases between. The CDR3 covers 15 residues. Using reference TRBV19 and TRBJ1-5 for the parts outside the CDR3, the full variable domain is DGGITQSPKYLFRKEGQNVTLSCEQNLNHDAMYWYRQDPGQGLRLIYYSQIVNDFQKGDIAEGYSVSREKKESFPLTVTSAQKNPTAFYLCASHDGSYSNQPQHFGDGTRLSIL.

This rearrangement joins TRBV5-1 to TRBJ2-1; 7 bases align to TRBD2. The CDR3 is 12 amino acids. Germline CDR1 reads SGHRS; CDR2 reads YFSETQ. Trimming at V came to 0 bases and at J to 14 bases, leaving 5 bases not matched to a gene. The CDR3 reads CASSLEGGAEFF. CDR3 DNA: TGCGCCAGCAGCTTGGAGGGAGGGGCGGAGTTCTTC.

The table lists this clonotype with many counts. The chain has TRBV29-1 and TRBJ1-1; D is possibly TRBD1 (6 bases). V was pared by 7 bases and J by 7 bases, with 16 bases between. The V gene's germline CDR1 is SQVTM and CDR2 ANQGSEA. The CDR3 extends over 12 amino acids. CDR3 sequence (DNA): TGCAGCGCAGAGACAGGTTACAGTGAAGCTTTCTTT. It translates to CSAETGYSEAFF.

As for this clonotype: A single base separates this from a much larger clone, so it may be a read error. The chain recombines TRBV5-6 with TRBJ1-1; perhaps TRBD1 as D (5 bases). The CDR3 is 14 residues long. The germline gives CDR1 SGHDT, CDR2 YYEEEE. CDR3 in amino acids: CTSSPGSRRSEAFF. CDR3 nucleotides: TGTACCAGCAGCCCAGGGTCCAGGCGCTCCGAAGCTTTCTTT.

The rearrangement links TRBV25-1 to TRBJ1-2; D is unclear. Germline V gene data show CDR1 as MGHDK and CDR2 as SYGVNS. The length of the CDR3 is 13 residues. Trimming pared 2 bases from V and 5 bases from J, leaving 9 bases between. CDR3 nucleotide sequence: TGTGCCAGCAGTGAAGTGGGCGGATATGGCTACACCTTC. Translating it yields CASSEVGGYGYTF.

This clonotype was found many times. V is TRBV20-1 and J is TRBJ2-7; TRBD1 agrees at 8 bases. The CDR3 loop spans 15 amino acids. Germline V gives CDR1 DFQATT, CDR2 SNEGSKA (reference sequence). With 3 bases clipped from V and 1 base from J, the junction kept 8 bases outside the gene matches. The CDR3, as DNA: TGCAGTGCTAGTCCCCGGGACAGGAGTTCCTACGAGCAGTACTTC. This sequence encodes CSASPRDRSSYEQYF.

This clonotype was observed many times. CDR3 nucleotides: TGCGCCAGCAGCCCCGGACAGGGGAAGGATCAGCCCCAGCATTTT. It specifies CASSPGQGKDQPQHF. The chain recombines TRBV5-1 with TRBJ1-5; 9 bases map to TRBD1. In germline, CDR1 is SGHRS, CDR2 YFSETQ. CDR3 length: 15 amino acids. Germline trimming cut 4 bases from V and 5 bases from J; bases unmatched to any gene: 7. Combining the CDR3 with reference TRBV5-1 and TRBJ1-5 gives the whole variable domain KAGVTQTPRYLIKTRGQQVTLSCSPISGHRSVSWYQQTPGQGLQFLFEYFSETQRNKGNFPGRFSGRQFSNSRSEMNVSTLELGDSALYLCASSPGQGKDQPQHFGDGTRLSIL.

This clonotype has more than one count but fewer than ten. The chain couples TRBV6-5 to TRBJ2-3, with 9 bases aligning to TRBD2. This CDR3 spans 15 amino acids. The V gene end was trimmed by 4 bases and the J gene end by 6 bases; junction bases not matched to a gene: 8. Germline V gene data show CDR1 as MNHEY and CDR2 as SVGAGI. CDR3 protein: CASSSLAGSRDTQYF. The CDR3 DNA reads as TGTGCCAGCAGTTCTCTAGCGGGAAGCAGGGATACGCAGTATTTT.

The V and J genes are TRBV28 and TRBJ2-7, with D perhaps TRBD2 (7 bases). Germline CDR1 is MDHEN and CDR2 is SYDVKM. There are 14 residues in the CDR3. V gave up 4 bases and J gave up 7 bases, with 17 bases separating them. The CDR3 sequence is CASSWRGGAREQYF. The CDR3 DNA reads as TGTGCCAGCAGTTGGCGAGGGGGGGCGAGGGAGCAGTACTTC.

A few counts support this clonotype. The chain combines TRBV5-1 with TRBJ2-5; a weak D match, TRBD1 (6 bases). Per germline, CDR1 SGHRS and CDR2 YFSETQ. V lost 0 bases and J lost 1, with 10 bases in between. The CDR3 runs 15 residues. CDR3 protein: CASSLAGTLQETQYF. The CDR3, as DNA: TGCGCCAGCAGCTTGGCCGGGACACTCCAAGAGACCCAGTACTTC. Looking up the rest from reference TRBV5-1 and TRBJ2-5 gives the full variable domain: KAGVTQTPRYLIKTRGQQVTLSCSPISGHRSVSWYQQTPGQGLQFLFEYFSETQRNKGNFPGRFSGRQFSNSRSEMNVSTLELGDSALYLCASSLAGTLQETQYFGPGTRLLVL.

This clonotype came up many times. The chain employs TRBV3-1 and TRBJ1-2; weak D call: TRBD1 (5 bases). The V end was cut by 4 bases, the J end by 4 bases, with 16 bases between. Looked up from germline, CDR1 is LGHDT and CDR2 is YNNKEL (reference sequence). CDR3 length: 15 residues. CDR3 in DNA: TGTGCCAGCAGCCCCTCAGCGGCTGGGGGCTATGGCTACACCTTC. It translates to CASSPSAAGGYGYTF.

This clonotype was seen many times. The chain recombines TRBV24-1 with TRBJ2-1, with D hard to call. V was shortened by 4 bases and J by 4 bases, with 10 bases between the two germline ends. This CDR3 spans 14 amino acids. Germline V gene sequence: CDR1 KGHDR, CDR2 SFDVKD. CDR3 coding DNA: TGTGCCACCAGTGACCGCCTAGGATACAATGAGCAGTTCTTC. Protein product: CATSDRLGYNEQFF.

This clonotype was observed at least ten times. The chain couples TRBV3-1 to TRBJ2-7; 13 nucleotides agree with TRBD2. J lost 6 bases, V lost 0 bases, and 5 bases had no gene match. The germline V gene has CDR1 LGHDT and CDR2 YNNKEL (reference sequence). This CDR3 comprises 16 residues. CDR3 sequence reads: CASSQDQGTSGIEQYF. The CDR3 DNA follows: TGTGCCAGCAGCCAAGATCAGGGGACTAGCGGGATCGAGCAGTACTTC.

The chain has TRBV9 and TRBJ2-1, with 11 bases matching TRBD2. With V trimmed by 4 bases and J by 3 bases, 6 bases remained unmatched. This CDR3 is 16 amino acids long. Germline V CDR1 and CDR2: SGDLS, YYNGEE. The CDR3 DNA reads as TGTGCCAGCAGCCCCGAACTAGCGGGGGACTACAATGAGCAGTTCTTC. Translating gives CASSPELAGDYNEQFF.

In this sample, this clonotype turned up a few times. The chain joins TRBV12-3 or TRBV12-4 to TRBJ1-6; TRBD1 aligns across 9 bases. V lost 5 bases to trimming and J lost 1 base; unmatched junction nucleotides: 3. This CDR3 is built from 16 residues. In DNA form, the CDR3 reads TGTGCCAGCAGTAACAGGGGGCAATCCTATAATTCACCCCTCCACTTT. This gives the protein CASSNRGQSYNSPLHF.

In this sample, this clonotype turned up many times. CDR3 coding DNA: TGCGCCAGCAGCTTGGAGACAGGGGACACTTATAATTCACCCCTCCACTTT. Protein product: CASSLETGDTYNSPLHF. The chain is built from TRBV5-1 and TRBJ1-6; the match to TRBD1 covers 8 bases. After removal of 0 bases from V and 4 bases from J, the junction contained 6 bases not matched to a gene. From germline, CDR1 is SGHRS and CDR2 YFSETQ. This CDR3 has 17 residues.

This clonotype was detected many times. The CDR3 loop is CASSFPTGTPGNTIYF. The CDR3 DNA reads as TGTGCCAGCAGCTTCCCGACAGGAACTCCTGGAAACACCATATATTTT. The genes are TRBV5-6 and TRBJ1-3; a possible D gene is TRBD1 (6 bases). The germline V and J ends were trimmed by 2 bases and 2 bases, with 14 bases remaining between them. This CDR3 comprises 16 residues. The germline V gene encodes CDR1 SGHDT and CDR2 YYEEEE. The whole variable domain, remainder taken from reference TRBV5-6 and TRBJ1-3, is DAGVTQSPTHLIKTRGQQVTLRCSPKSGHDTVSWYQQALGQGPQFIFQYYEEEERQRGNFPDRFSGHQFPNYSSELNVNALLLGDSALYLCASSFPTGTPGNTIYFGEGSWLTVV.

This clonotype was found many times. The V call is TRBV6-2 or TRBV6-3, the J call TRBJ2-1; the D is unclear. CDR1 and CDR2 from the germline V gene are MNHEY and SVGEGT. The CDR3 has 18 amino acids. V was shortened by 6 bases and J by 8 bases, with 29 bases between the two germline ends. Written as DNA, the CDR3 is TGTGCCAGCAGATTCCCGGGTACGGGCCTCCCGGAAATCTATGAGCAGTTCTTC. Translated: CASRFPGTGLPEIYEQFF.

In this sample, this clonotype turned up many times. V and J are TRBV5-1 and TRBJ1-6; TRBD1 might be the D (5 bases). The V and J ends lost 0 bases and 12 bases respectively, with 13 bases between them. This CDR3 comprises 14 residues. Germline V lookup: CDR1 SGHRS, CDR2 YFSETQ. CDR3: CASSLGQGVGPLHF. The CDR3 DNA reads TGCGCCAGCAGCTTGGGTCAGGGCGTTGGACCCCTCCACTTT.

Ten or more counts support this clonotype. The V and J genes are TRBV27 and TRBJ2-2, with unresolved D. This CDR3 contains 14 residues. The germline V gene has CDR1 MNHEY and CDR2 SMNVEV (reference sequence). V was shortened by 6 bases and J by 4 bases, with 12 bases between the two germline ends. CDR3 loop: CASSPERTTGELFF. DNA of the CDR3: TGTGCCAGCAGCCCCGAGCGCACCACCGGGGAGCTGTTTTTT.

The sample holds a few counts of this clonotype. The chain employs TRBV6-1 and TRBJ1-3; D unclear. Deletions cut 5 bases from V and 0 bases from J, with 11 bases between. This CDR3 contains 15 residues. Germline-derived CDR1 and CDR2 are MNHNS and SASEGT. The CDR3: CASSIHSRSGNTIYF. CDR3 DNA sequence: TGTGCCAGCAGTATTCATTCGCGCTCTGGAAACACCATATATTTT.

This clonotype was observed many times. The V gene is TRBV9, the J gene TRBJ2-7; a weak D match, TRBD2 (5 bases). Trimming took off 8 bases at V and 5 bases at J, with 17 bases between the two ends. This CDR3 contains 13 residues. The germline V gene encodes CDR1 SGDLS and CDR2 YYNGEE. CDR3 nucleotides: TGTGCCAGAAGACGTAAGGGAGTCCACGAGCAGTACTTC. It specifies CARRRKGVHEQYF.

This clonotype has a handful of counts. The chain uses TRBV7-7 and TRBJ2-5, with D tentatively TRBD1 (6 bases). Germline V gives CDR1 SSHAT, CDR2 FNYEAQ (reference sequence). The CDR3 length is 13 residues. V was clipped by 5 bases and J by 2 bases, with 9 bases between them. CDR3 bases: TGTGCCAGCAGCCCAGGGGATCAAGAGACCCAGTACTTC. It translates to CASSPGDQETQYF.

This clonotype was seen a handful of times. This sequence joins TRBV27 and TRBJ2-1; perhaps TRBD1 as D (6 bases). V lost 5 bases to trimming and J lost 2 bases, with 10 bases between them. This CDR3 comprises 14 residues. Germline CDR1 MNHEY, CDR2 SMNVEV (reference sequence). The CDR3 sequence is CASSPQGPYNEQFF. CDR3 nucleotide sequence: TGTGCCAGCAGTCCACAGGGTCCCTACAATGAGCAGTTCTTC.

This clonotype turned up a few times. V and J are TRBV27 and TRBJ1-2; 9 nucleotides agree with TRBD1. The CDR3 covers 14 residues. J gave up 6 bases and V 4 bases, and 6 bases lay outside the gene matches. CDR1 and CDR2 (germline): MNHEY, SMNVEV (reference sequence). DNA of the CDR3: TGTGCCAGCAGTTCCCTACAGGGGGCGAATGGCTACACCTTC. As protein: CASSSLQGANGYTF.

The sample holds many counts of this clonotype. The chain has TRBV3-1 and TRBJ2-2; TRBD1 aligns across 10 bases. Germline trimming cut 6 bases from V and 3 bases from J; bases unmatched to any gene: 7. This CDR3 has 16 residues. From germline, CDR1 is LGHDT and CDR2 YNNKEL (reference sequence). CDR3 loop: CASRPRTGGYTGELFF. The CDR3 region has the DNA TGTGCCAGCAGGCCCAGGACAGGGGGTTACACCGGGGAGCTGTTTTTT.

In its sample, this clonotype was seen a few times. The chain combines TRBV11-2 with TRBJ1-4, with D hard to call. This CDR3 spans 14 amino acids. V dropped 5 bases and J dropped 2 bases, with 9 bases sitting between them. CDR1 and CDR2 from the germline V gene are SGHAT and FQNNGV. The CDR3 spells CASSPLWTNEKLFF. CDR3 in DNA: TGTGCCAGCAGCCCCTTATGGACTAATGAAAAACTGTTTTTT.

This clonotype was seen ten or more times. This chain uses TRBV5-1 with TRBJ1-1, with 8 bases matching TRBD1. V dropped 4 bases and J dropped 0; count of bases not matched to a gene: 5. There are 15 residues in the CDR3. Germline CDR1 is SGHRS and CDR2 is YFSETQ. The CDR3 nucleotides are TGCGCCAGCAGCCCGCGACAGGGGATGAACACTGAAGCTTTCTTT. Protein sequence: CASSPRQGMNTEAFF.